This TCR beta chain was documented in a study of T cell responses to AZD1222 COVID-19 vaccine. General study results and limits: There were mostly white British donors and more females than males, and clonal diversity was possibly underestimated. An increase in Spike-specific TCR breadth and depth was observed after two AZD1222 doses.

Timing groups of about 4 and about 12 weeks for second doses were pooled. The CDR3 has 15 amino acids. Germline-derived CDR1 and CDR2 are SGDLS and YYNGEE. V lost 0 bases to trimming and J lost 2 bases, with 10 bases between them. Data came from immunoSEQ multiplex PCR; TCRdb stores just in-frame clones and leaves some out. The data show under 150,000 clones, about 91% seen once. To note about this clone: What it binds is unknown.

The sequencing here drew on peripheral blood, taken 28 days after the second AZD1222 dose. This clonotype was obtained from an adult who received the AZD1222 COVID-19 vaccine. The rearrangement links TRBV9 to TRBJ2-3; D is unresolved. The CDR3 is CASSVGGQTTDTQYF. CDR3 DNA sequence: TGTGCCAGCAGCGTAGGCGGTCAGACCACAGATACGCAGTATTTT.